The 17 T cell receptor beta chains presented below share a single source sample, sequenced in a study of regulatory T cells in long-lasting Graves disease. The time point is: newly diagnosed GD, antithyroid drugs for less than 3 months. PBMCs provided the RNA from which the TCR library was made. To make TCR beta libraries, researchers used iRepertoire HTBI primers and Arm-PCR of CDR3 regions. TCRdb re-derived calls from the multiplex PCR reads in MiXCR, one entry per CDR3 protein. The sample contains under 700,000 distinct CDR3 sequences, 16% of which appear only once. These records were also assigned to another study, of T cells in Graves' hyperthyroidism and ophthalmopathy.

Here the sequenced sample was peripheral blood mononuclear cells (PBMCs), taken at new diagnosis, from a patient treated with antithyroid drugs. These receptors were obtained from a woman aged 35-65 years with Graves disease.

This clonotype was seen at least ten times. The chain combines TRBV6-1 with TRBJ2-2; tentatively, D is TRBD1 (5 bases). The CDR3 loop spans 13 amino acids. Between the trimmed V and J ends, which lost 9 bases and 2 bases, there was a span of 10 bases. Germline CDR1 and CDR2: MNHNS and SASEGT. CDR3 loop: CARLDTNTGELFF. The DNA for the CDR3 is TGTGCCAGGTTGGACACCAACACCGGGGAGCTGTTTTTT.

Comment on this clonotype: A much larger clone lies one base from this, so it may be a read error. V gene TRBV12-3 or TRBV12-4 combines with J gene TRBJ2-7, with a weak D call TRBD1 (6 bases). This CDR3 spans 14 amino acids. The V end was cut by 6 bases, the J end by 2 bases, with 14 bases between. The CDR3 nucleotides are TGTGCCAGCAGCCGCACAGGGATAACCTACGAGCAGTACTTC. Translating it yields CASSRTGITYEQYF.

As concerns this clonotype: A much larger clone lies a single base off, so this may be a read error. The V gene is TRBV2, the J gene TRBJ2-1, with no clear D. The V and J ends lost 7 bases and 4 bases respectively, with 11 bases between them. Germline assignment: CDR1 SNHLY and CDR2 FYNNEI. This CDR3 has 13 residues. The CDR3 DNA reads TGTGCCAGCACCCACCCCCCTTACAATGAGCAGTTCTTC. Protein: CASTHPPYNEQFF.

This CDR3 is CASSLTPATGELFF. In nucleotides, the CDR3 is TGTGCCAGCAGCCTTACCCCAGCGACCGGGGAGCTGTTTTTT. The rearrangement uses TRBV12-3 or TRBV12-4 and TRBJ2-2; D is unclear. This CDR3 is 14 amino acids long. Trimming cost V 6 bases and J 5 bases, with 13 bases left between them.

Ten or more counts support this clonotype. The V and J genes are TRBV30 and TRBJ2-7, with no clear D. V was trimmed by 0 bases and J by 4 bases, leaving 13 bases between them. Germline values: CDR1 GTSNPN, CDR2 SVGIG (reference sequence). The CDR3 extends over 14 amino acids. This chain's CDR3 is CAWSVPMGFYEQYF. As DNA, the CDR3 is TGTGCCTGGAGTGTCCCGATGGGATTTTACGAGCAGTACTTC.

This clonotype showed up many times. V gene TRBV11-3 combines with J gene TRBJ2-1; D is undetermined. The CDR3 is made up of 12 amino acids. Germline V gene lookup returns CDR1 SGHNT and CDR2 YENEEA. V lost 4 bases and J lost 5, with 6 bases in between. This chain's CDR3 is CASSSLDNEQFF. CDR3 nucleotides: TGTGCCAGCAGCTCTCTCGACAATGAGCAGTTCTTC.

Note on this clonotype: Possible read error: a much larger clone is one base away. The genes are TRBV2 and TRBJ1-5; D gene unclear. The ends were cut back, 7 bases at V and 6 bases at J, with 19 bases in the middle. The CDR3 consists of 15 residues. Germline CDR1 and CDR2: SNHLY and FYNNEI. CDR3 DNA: TGTGCCAGCATGCGTTTAGATAGTAGCTTTCAGCCCCAGCATTTT. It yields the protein CASMRLDSSFQPQHF.

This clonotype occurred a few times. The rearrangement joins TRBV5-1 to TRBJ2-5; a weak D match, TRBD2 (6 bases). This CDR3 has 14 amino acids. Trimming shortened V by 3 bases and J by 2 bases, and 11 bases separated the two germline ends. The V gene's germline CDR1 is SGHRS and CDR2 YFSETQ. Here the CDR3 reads CASSSRGNQETQYF. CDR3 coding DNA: TGCGCCAGCAGCTCTCGGGGGAATCAAGAGACCCAGTACTTC.

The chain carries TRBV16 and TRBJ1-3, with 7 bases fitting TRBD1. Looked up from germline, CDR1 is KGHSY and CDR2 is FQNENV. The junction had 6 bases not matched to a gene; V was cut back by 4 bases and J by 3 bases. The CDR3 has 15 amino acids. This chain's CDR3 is CASSPPGQYGNTIYF. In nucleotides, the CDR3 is TGTGCCAGCAGCCCTCCGGGACAGTATGGAAACACCATATATTTT.

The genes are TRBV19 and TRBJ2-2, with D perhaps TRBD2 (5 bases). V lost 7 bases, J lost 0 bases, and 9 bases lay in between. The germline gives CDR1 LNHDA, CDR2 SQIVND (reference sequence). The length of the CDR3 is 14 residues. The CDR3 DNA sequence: TGTGCCAGTAAAGAACTAGCGAACACCGGGGAGCTGTTTTTT. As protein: CASKELANTGELFF. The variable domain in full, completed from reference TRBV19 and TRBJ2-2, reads DGGITQSPKYLFRKEGQNVTLSCEQNLNHDAMYWYRQDPGQGLRLIYYSQIVNDFQKGDIAEGYSVSREKKESFPLTVTSAQKNPTAFYLCASKELANTGELFFGEGSRLTVL.

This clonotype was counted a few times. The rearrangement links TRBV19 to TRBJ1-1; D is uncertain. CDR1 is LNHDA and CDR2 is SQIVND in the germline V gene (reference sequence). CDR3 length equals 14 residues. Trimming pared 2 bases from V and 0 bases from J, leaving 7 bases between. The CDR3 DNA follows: TGTGCCAGTAGTATAACAGATATGAACACTGAAGCTTTCTTT. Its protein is CASSITDMNTEAFF.

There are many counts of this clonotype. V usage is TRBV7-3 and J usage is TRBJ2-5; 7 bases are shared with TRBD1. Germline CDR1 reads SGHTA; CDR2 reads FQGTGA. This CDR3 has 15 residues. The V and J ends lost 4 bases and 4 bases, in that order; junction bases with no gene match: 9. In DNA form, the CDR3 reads TGTGCCAGCAGCTCGACAGGGAATTGGGGAGAGACCCAGTACTTC. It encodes CASSSTGNWGETQYF.

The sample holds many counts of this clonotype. The CDR3: CASSYSGDNQPQHF. The CDR3 DNA follows: TGTGCCAGCAGTTACTCGGGAGATAATCAGCCCCAGCATTTT. The gene calls are TRBV6-2 or TRBV6-3 and TRBJ1-5, with D uncertain. This CDR3 is 14 amino acids long. The V gene's germline CDR1 is MNHEY and CDR2 SVGEGT. V gave up 0 bases and J gave up 4 bases, with 7 bases separating them.

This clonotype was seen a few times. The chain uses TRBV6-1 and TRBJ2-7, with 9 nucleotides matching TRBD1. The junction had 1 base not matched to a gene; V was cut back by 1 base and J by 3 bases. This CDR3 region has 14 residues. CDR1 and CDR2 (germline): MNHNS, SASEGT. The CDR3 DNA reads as TGTGCCAGCAGTGAAGGGACAGGGGACTACGAGCAGTACTTC. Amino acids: CASSEGTGDYEQYF.

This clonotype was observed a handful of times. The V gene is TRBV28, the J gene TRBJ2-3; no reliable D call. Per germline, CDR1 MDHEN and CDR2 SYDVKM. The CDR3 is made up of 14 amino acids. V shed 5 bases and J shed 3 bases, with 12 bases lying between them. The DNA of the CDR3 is TGTGCCAGCAGTAAAGAGTTACTTACAGATACGCAGTATTTT. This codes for CASSKELLTDTQYF.

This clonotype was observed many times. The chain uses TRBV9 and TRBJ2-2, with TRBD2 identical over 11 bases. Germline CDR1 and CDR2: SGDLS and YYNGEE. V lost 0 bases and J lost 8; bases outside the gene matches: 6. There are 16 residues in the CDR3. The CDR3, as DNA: TGTGCCAGCAGCGTAGCTACGACTAGCGGGGCTGGGGAGCTGTTTTTT. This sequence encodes CASSVATTSGAGELFF.

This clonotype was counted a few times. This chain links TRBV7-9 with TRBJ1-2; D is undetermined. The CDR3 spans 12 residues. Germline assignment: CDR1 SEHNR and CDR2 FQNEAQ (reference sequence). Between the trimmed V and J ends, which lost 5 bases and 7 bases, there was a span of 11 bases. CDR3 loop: CASSTATGGYTF. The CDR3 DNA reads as TGTGCCAGCAGCACGGCCACGGGTGGCTACACCTTC.